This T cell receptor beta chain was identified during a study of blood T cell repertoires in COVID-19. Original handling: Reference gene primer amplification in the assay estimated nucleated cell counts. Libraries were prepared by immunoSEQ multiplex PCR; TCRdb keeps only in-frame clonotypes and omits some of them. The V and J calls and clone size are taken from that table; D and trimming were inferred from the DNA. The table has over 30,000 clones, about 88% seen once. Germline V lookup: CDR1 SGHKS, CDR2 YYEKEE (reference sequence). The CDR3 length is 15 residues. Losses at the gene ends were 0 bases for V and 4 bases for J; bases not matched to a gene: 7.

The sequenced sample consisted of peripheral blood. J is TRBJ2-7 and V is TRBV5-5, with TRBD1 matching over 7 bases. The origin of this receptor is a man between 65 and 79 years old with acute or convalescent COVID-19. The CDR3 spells CASSLGQGFLYEQYF. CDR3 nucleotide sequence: TGTGCCAGCAGCTTGGGACAGGGCTTTTTGTACGAGCAGTACTTC.